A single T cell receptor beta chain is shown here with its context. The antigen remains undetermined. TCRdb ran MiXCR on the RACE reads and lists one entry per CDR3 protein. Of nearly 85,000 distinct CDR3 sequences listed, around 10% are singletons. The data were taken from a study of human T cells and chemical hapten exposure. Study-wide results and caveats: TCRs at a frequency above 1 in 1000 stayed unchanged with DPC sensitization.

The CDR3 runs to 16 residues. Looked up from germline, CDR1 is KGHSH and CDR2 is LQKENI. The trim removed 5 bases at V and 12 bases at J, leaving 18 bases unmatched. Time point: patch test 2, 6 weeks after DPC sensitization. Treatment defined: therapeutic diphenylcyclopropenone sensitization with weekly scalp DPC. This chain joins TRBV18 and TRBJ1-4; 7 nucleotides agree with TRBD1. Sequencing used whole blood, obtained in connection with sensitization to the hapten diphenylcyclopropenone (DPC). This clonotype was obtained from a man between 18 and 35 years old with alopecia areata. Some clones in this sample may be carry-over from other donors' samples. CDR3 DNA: TGTGCCAGCTCAGAGTATACCGGGACAGACAAGGGAGAACTGTTTTTT. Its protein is CASSEYTGTDKGELFF.